One T cell receptor beta chain is described in this entry. The CDR3 extends over 14 amino acids. Losses at the gene ends were 9 bases for V and 6 bases for J; bases not matched to a gene: 6. Per the germline V gene, CDR1 is MNHNY and CDR2 is SVGAGI (reference sequence). Profiled with immunoSEQ multiplex PCR; TCRdb holds only in-frame clones, not every one. The sample lists about 190,000 clones, around 82% occurring once. The record originates from a study of blood T cell repertoires in COVID-19. Study in general: The origin of the acute and convalescent COVID-19 samples was the United States, Italy and Spain.

Participant ages covered roughly 18 to 89 years across about two dozen US areas. Participant-reported clinical history was the basis for cohort assignment. Sequencing was done on a sample of PBMCs or T cells enriched from blood (not recorded which). The V and J genes are TRBV6-6 and TRBJ1-4; 11 bases are shared with TRBD1. This receptor was identified in a woman between 45 and 65 years old with acute COVID-19. The CDR3 bases are TGTGCCAGTAGGGGACAGGGGGATCATGAAAAACTGTTTTTT. As protein: CASRGQGDHEKLFF.